These 5 T cell receptor beta chains share one sample of origin, sequenced in a study of cytomegalovirus exposure and HLA in healthy donors. Sequencing used immunoSEQ multiplex PCR; TCRdb keeps in-frame clones, though not all of them. This sample carries more than 95,000 clones, 86% of them seen once, and the ten largest clones take roughly 5.3%. Sequences were obtained from PBMCs. The receptors originated from a man younger than 35 in good health and CMV-seronegative.

With regard to this clone: The sample carries other DNA sequences with the same CDR3. The chain couples TRBV27 to TRBJ2-5; 10 bases are shared with TRBD2. Per the germline V gene, CDR1 is MNHEY and CDR2 is SMNVEV (reference sequence). The length of the CDR3 is 14 residues. The V segment lost 2 bases and the J segment 4 bases; nucleotides outside the gene matches: 1. This CDR3 reads CASSLLAGVETQYF. Here the CDR3 DNA reads TGTGCCAGCAGTTTACTAGCGGGAGTAGAGACCCAGTACTTC.

This clone was seen only a few times. Other DNA sequences within the sample encode an identical CDR3. This chain connects TRBV10-3 to TRBJ1-1; D is unclear. Germline CDR1 reads ENHRY; CDR2 reads SYGVKD. CDR3 length equals 15 residues. V lost 0 bases and J lost 0, with 8 bases in between. The CDR3 DNA reads as TGTGCCATCAGTGAGTCCGAACTCATGAACACTGAAGCTTTCTTT. It translates to CAISESELMNTEAFF.

The rearrangement links TRBV7-9 to TRBJ2-7, with 8 positions matching TRBD2. CDR3 length: 15 amino acids. V lost 4 bases and J lost 6; bases outside the gene matches: 11. Germline V gives CDR1 SEHNR, CDR2 FQNEAQ (reference sequence). Written as DNA, the CDR3 is TGTGCCAGCAGCTACAGATCTAACAGCGGGGGCGAGCAGTACTTC. It translates to CASSYRSNSGGEQYF. Looking up the rest from reference TRBV7-9 and TRBJ2-7 gives the full variable domain: DTGVSQNPRHKITKRGQNVTFRCDPISEHNRLYWYRQTLGQGPEFLTYFQNEAQLEKSRLLSDRFSAERPKGSFSTLEIQRTEQGDSAMYLCASSYRSNSGGEQYFGPGTRLTVT.

This sequence joins TRBV27 and TRBJ2-2, with TRBD1 matching over 11 bases. The CDR3 loop spans 16 amino acids. The V and J ends lost 5 bases and 6 bases, in that order; junction bases with no gene match: 8. Germline CDR1 is MNHEY and CDR2 is SMNVEV (reference sequence). The DNA for the CDR3 is TGTGCCAGCAGTCCTCGGACAGGGGGCCTTGCCGGGGAGCTGTTTTTT. Its translation is CASSPRTGGLAGELFF.

The count of this clone is one. Different DNA sequences within this sample yield the same CDR3. The chain couples TRBV29-1 to TRBJ1-5; 7 nucleotides line up with TRBD1. The CDR3 sequence is 13 residues long. CDR1 SQVTM and CDR2 ANQGSEA come from the germline V gene. Losses at the gene ends were 6 bases for V and 2 bases for J; bases not matched to a gene: 4. CDR3 bases: TGCAGCGTCGGTACAGGGGGCAATCAGCCCCAGCATTTT. It codes for CSVGTGGNQPQHF.